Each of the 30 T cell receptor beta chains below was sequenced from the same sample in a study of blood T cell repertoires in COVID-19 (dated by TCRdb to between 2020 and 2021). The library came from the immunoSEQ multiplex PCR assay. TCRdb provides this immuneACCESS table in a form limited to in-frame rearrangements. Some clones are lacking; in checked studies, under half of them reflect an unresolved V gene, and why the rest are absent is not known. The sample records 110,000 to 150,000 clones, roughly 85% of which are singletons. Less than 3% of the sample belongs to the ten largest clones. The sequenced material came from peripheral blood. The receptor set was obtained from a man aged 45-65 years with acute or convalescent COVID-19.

The CDR3 is CAGMGLAEETQYF. The CDR3 DNA follows: TGTGCCGGCATGGGACTAGCGGAAGAGACCCAGTACTTC. The J gene is TRBJ2-5, the V gene TRBV7-9; 11 bases agree with TRBD2. The CDR3 is 13 residues long. V was clipped by 11 bases and J by 3 bases; unmatched bases: 5. CDR1 SEHNR and CDR2 FQNEAQ come from the germline V gene (reference sequence).

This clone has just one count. This CDR3 is CASSRTSGSYNEQFF. The CDR3, as DNA: TGTGCCAGCTCCCGGACTAGCGGCTCCTACAATGAGCAGTTCTTC. The gene calls are TRBV19 and TRBJ2-1; 10 bases line up with TRBD2. The CDR3 sequence is 15 residues long. V dropped 9 bases and J dropped 0; count of bases not matched to a gene: 5. CDR1 and CDR2 (germline): LNHDA, SQIVND (reference sequence). Full variable domain (remainder filled in from reference TRBV19 and TRBJ2-1): DGGITQSPKYLFRKEGQNVTLSCEQNLNHDAMYWYRQDPGQGLRLIYYSQIVNDFQKGDIAEGYSVSREKKESFPLTVTSAQKNPTAFYLCASSRTSGSYNEQFFGPGTRLTVL.

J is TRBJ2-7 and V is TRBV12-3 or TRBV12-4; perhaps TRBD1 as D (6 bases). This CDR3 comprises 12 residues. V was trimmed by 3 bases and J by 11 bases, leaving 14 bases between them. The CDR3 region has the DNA TGTGCCAGCAGTTTCTCAGGGGAGAGCGAGTACTTC. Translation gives CASSFSGESEYF.

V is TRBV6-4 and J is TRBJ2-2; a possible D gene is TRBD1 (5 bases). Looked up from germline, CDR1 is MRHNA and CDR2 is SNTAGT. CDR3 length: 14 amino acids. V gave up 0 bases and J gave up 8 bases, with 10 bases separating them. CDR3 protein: CASSDSGDGGELFF. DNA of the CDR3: TGTGCCAGCAGTGACTCAGGGGATGGAGGGGAGCTGTTTTTT.

The CDR3 DNA reads TGTGCCACCAGTGACGCCACAATCAGGGGCCGGATAGAGAACACTGAAGCTTTCTTT. This sequence encodes CATSDATIRGRIENTEAFF. The rearrangement links TRBV24-1 to TRBJ1-1, with D possibly matching TRBD1 (6 bases). The CDR3 is 19 amino acids. Trimming took 4 bases from V and 1 from J, leaving 24 bases between them. Germline CDR1 is KGHDR and CDR2 is SFDVKD.

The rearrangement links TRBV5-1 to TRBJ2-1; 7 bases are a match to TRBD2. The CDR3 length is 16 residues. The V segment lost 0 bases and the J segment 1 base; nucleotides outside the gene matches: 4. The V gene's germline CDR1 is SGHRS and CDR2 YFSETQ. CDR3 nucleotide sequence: TGCGCCAGCAGCTTGGGGGCTAGCGGTTCCTACAATGAGCAGTTCTTC. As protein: CASSLGASGSYNEQFF. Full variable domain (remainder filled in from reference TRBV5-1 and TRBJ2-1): KAGVTQTPRYLIKTRGQQVTLSCSPISGHRSVSWYQQTPGQGLQFLFEYFSETQRNKGNFPGRFSGRQFSNSRSEMNVSTLELGDSALYLCASSLGASGSYNEQFFGPGTRLTVL.

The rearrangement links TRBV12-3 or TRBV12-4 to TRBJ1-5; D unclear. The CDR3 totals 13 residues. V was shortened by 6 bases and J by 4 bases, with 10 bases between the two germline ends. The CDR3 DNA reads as TGTGCCAGCAGCCCACAGTTTAATCAGCCCCAGCATTTT. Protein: CASSPQFNQPQHF.

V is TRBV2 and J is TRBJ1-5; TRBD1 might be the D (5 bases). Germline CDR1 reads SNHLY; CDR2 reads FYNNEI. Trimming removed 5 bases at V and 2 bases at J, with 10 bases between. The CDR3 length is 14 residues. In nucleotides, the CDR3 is TGTGCCAGCAGTTCAGACAGTCGCAATCAGCCCCAGCATTTT. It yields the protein CASSSDSRNQPQHF.

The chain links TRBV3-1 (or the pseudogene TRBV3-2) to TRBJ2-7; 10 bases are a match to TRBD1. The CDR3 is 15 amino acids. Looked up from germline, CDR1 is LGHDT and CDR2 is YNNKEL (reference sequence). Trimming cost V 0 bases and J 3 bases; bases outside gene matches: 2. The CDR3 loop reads CASSQDGDRGYEQYF. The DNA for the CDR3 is TGTGCCAGCAGCCAAGATGGGGACAGGGGCTACGAGCAGTACTTC.

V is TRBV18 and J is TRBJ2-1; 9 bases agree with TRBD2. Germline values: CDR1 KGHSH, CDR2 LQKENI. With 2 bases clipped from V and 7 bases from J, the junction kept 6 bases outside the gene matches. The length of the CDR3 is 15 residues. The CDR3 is CASSPSKAGGNEQFF. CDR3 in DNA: TGTGCCAGCTCACCAAGTAAAGCGGGGGGAAATGAGCAGTTCTTC.

CDR3: CASSYGAGGVGGYTF. Here the CDR3 DNA reads TGTGCCAGCAGTTACGGGGCAGGGGGCGTAGGTGGCTACACCTTC. This rearrangement joins TRBV6-5 to TRBJ1-2, with 8 bases fitting TRBD1. Per the germline V gene, CDR1 is MNHEY and CDR2 is SVGAGI. V trimming: 2 bases; J trimming: 7 bases; junction bases outside the gene matches: 9. The CDR3 is 15 amino acids.

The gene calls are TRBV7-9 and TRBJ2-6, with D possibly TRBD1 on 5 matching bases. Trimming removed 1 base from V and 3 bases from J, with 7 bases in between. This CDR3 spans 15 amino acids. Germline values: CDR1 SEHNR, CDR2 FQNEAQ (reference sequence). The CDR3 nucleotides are TGTGCCAGCAGCTTAGTAAGGGGTGGGGCCAACGTCCTGACTTTC. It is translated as CASSLVRGGANVLTF.

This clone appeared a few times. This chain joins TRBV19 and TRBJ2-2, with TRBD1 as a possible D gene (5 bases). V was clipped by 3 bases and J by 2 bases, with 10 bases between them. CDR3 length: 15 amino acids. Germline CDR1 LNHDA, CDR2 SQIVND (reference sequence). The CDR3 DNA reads TGTGCCAGTAGTATGGGGCAGGAAAACACCGGGGAGCTGTTTTTT. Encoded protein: CASSMGQENTGELFF.

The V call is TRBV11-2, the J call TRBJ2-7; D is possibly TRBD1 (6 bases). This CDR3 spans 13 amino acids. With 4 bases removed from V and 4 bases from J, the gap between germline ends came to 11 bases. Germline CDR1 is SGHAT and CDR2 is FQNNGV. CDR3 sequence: CASSSTQGYEQYF. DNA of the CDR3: TGTGCCAGCAGCTCAACGCAGGGGTACGAGCAGTACTTC.

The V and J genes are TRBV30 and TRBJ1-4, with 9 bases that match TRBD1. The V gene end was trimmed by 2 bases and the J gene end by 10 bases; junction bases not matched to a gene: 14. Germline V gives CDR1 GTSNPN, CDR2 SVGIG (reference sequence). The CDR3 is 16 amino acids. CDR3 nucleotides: TGTGCCTGGAGTTCTCATGGTCGGAACAGGGGGCTAAAACTGTTTTTT. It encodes CAWSSHGRNRGLKLFF.

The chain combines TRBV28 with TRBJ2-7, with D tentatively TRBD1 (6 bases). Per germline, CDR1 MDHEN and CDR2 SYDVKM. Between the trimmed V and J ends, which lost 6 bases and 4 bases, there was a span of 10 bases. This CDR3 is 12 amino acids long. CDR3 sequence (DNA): TGTGCCAGCAGACTCCAGGGGTACGAGCAGTACTTC. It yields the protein CASRLQGYEQYF.

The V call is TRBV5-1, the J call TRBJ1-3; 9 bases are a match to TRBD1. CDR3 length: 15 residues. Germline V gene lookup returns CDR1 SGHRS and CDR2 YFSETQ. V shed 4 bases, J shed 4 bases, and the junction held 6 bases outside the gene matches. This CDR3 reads CASSADRGGGNTIYF. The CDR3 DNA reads TGCGCCAGCAGCGCGGACAGGGGAGGCGGAAACACCATATATTTT.

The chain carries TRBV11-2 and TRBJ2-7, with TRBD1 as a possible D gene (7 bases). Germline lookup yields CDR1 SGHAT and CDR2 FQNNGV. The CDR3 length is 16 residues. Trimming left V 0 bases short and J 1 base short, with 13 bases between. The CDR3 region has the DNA TGTGCCAGCAGCTTAGATAGGCAGGGGGGATCCTACGAGCAGTACTTC. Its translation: CASSLDRQGGSYEQYF.

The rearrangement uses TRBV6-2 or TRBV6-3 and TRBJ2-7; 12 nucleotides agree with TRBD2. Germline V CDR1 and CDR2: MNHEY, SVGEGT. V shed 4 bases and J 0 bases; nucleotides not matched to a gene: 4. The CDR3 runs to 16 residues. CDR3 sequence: CASSLTSGGPSYEQYF. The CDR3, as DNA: TGTGCCAGCAGTTTAACTAGCGGGGGGCCCTCCTACGAGCAGTACTTC.

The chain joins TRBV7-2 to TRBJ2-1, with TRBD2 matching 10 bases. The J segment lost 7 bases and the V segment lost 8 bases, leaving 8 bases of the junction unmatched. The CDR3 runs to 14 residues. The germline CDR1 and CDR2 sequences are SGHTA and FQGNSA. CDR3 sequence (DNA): TGTGCCAGCTGGGCTAGCGGGGGATGGAATGAGCAGTTCTTC. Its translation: CASWASGGWNEQFF.

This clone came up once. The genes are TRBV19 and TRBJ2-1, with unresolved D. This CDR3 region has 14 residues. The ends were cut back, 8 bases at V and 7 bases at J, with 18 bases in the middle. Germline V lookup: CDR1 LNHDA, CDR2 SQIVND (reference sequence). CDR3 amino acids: CASATGSRENEQFF. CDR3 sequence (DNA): TGTGCCAGTGCAACCGGGTCCAGAGAAAATGAGCAGTTCTTC.

In nucleotides, the CDR3 is TGTGCCAGCAGCGTTAGGGCGGGATACAATGAGCAGTTCTTC. It yields the protein CASSVRAGYNEQFF. This sequence joins TRBV7-8 and TRBJ2-1; the D gene is possibly TRBD2 (6 bases). Germline CDR1 SGHVS, CDR2 FQNEAQ. The CDR3 is made up of 14 amino acids. V lost 5 bases to trimming and J lost 4 bases, with 12 bases between them.

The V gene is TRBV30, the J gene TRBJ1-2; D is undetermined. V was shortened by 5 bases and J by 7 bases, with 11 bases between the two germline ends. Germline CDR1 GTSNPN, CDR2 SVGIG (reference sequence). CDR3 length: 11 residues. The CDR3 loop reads CAWRKGVGYTF. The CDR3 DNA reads TGTGCCTGGCGCAAGGGAGTTGGCTACACCTTC.

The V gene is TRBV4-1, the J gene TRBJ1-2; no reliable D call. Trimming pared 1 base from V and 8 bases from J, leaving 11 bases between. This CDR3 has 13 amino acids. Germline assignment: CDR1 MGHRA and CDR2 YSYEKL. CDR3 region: CASSQVGGPGYTF. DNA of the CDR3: TGCGCCAGCAGCCAAGTAGGAGGGCCGGGCTACACCTTC.

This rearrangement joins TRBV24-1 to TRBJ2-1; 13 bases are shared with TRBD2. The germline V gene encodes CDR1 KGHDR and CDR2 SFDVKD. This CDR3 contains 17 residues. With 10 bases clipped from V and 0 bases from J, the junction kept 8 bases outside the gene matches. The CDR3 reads CATSGTSGMSSYNEQFF. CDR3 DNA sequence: TGTGCCACATCCGGGACTAGCGGGATGAGCTCCTACAATGAGCAGTTCTTC.

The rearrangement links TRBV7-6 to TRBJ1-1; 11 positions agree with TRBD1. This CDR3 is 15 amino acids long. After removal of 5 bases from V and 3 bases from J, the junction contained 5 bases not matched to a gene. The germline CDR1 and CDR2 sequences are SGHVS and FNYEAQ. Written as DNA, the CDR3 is TGTGCCAGCAGCCCGGACAGGGGGCGCGACACTGAAGCTTTCTTT. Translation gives CASSPDRGRDTEAFF.

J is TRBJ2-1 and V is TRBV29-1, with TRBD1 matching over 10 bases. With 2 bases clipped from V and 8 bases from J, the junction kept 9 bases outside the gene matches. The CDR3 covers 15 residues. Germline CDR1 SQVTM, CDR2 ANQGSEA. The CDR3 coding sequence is TGCAGCGTTGAACTTCGGGACAGGGGAGGCTATGAGCAGTTCTTC. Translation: CSVELRDRGGYEQFF.

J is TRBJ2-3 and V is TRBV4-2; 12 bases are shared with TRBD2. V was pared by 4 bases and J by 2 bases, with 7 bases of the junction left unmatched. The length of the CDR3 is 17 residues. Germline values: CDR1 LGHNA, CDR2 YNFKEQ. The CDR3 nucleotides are TGTGCCAGCAGCCTTCGGACTAGCGGGGAGACCACAGATACGCAGTATTTT. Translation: CASSLRTSGETTDTQYF.

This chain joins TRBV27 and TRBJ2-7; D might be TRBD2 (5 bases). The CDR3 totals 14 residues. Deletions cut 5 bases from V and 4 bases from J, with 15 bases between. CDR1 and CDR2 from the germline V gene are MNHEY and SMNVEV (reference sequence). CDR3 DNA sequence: TGTGCCAGCAGTCTCGGACTGGGGAGATACGAGCAGTACTTC. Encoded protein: CASSLGLGRYEQYF.

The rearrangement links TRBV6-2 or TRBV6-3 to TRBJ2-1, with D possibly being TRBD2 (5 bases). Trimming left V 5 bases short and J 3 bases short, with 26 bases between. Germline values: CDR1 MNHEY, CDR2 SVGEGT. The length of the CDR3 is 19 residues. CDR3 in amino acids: CASSRHPRGFSPLYNEQFF. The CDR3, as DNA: TGTGCCAGCAGTCGGCACCCCCGGGGTTTTAGCCCCCTCTACAATGAGCAGTTCTTC.